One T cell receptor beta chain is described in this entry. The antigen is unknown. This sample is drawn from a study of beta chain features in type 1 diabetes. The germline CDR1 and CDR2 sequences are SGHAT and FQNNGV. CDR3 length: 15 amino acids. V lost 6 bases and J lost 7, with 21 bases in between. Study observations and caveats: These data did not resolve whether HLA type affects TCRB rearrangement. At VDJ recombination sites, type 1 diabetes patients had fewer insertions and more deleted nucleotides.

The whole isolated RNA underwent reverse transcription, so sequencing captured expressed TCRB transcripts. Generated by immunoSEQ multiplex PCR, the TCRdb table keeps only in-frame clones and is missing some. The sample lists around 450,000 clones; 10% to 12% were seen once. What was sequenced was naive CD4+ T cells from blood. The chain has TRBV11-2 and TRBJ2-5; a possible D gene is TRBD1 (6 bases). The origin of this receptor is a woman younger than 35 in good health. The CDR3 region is CASSPLLRGSGTQYF. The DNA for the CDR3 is TGTGCCAGCAGTCCGCTACTCAGGGGATCGGGGACCCAGTACTTC.